The 14 T cell receptor beta chains in this list originate from one sample, sequenced in a study of blood T cells in healthy people across ages. It was with a sample-barcoded 5' primer and a J-beta primer mix that a second PCR of about 6 to 12 cycles was run. One entry per CDR3 protein results from TCRdb running MiXCR on the 5' RACE reads. The table records about 780,000 distinct CDR3 sequences, less than 60% of them present only once. Sequences were obtained from blood. Receptor source: an elderly man in good health.

The chain recombines TRBV7-6 with TRBJ2-1; 9 nucleotides agree with TRBD1. This CDR3 spans 14 amino acids. J gave up 7 bases and V 6 bases, and 7 bases lay outside the gene matches. Germline CDR1 and CDR2: SGHVS and FNYEAQ. Here the CDR3 reads CASSRGTGLNEQFF. CDR3 coding DNA: TGTGCCAGCAGTAGGGGGACAGGGCTGAATGAGCAGTTCTTC.

A few counts support this clonotype. The chain joins TRBV30 to TRBJ1-6; D is possibly TRBD1 (6 bases). V was pared by 3 bases and J by 7 bases, with 13 bases between. The CDR3 totals 14 residues. Germline CDR1 and CDR2: GTSNPN and SVGIG (reference sequence). CDR3 region: CAWRDTGINSPLHF. CDR3 bases: TGTGCCTGGAGAGATACAGGGATCAATTCACCCCTCCACTTT.

With regard to this clonotype: This could be a read error, since a much larger clone is one nucleotide away. The chain links TRBV2 to TRBJ2-5, with a weak D call TRBD2 (6 bases). The CDR3 spans 15 residues. Trimming took off 4 bases at V and 5 bases at J, with 17 bases between the two ends. CDR1 and CDR2 (germline): SNHLY, FYNNEI. The CDR3 sequence: CASSAEQTRGETQYF. CDR3 coding DNA: TGTGCCAGCAGTGCGGAGCAGACCCGGGGGGAGACCCAGTACTTC.

The chain combines TRBV30 with TRBJ2-5; unclear D gene. The CDR3 spans 13 residues. CDR1 and CDR2 (germline): GTSNPN, SVGIG (reference sequence). V lost 0 bases and J 3 bases, leaving 8 bases between the germline ends. CDR3 sequence reads: CAWSVGSEETQYF. The CDR3 DNA sequence: TGTGCCTGGAGTGTGGGGTCCGAAGAGACCCAGTACTTC.

The J gene is TRBJ2-7, the V gene TRBV6-5; the match to TRBD2 covers 9 bases. The CDR3 runs 15 residues. V lost 0 bases to trimming and J lost 6 bases; unmatched junction nucleotides: 6. Germline CDR1 MNHEY, CDR2 SVGAGI. The CDR3, as DNA: TGTGCCAGCAGTTACTCAGGGCTAGCGGGACTCGAGCAGTACTTC. Encoded protein: CASSYSGLAGLEQYF.

This clonotype was picked up a small number of times. The rearrangement links TRBV29-1 to TRBJ2-5; tentatively, D is TRBD1 (5 bases). The V and J ends lost 3 bases and 6 bases respectively, with 14 bases between them. Germline CDR1 is SQVTM and CDR2 is ANQGSEA. CDR3 size: 13 residues. The CDR3 is CSVEFQGRKTQYF. The CDR3 DNA reads as TGCAGCGTTGAGTTCCAGGGAAGAAAGACCCAGTACTTC.

This chain connects TRBV12-3 or TRBV12-4 to TRBJ1-4, with D possibly TRBD1 on 5 matching bases. The CDR3 is 15 amino acids. V gave up 2 bases and J gave up 2 bases, with 9 bases separating them. CDR3 coding DNA: TGTGCCAGCAGTTTAAGGGGTTTCACTAATGAAAAACTGTTTTTT. This sequence encodes CASSLRGFTNEKLFF.

V usage is TRBV7-2 and J usage is TRBJ1-4, with TRBD1 matching over 7 bases. This CDR3 region has 14 residues. Per germline, CDR1 SGHTA and CDR2 FQGNSA. V lost 5 bases and J lost 4; bases outside the gene matches: 4. CDR3 protein: CASSPGQINEKLFF. CDR3 nucleotides: TGTGCCAGCAGCCCGGGACAGATTAATGAAAAACTGTTTTTT.

This clonotype was seen repeatedly, ten times or more. DNA of the CDR3: TGTGCCAGCAGCGAAGAAGGACAGGTTGCCTACGAGCAGTACTTC. This codes for CASSEEGQVAYEQYF. The gene calls are TRBV5-5 and TRBJ2-7; TRBD1 agrees at 7 bases. The V segment lost 4 bases and the J segment 2 bases; nucleotides outside the gene matches: 9. The V gene's germline CDR1 is SGHKS and CDR2 YYEKEE (reference sequence). The CDR3 extends over 15 amino acids.

This chain links TRBV12-3 or TRBV12-4 with TRBJ1-1; no firm D call. CDR3 length equals 14 residues. V was trimmed by 4 bases and J by 0 bases, leaving 9 bases between them. CDR3 nucleotide sequence: TGTGCCAGCAGTTCGACTGCCCTGAACACTGAAGCTTTCTTT. The encoded protein is CASSSTALNTEAFF.

The chain couples TRBV7-9 to TRBJ1-4, with a tentative D call TRBD1 (6 bases). The CDR3 is 18 residues long. The V gene lost 4 bases and the J gene lost 7 bases, with 25 bases spanning the gap. The V gene's germline CDR1 is SEHNR and CDR2 FQNEAQ (reference sequence). CDR3 region: CASSWGRGHTERGEKLFF. The DNA for the CDR3 is TGTGCCAGCAGCTGGGGAAGGGGACACACAGAGCGGGGTGAAAAACTGTTTTTT. The variable domain in full, with the rest retrieved from reference TRBV7-9 and TRBJ1-4, is DTGVSQNPRHKITKRGQNVTFRCDPISEHNRLYWYRQTLGQGPEFLTYFQNEAQLEKSRLLSDRFSAERPKGSFSTLEIQRTEQGDSAMYLCASSWGRGHTERGEKLFFGSGTQLSVL.

The CDR3 DNA is TGTGCCACCAGTGCCGAGGGGACGGCCTCCTACAATGAGCAGTTCTTC. This sequence encodes CATSAEGTASYNEQFF. V gene TRBV24-1 combines with J gene TRBJ2-1; TRBD1 or TRBD2 may be the D gene (5 bases each). Germline-derived CDR1 and CDR2 are KGHDR and SFDVKD. V was clipped by 5 bases and J by 0 bases, with 13 bases between them. The CDR3 is 16 residues long.

The chain uses TRBV11-2 and TRBJ2-1; 9 nucleotides align to TRBD2. Matching the DNA end better, TRBJ2-7 makes the J call doubtful. Looked up from germline, CDR1 is SGHAT and CDR2 is FQNNGV. This CDR3 has 18 amino acids. CDR3 amino acids: CASSLESGRRSSYNEQYF. Here the CDR3 DNA reads TGTGCCAGCAGCTTAGAAAGCGGGAGGAGGAGCTCCTACAATGAGCAGTACTTC.

This clonotype appeared a single time. The chain has TRBV12-3 or TRBV12-4 and TRBJ1-2; possible D gene TRBD1, 5 bases. V was pared by 5 bases and J by 6 bases, with 13 bases between. The CDR3 has 13 amino acids. This chain's CDR3 is CASSPPGGNGYTF. The CDR3 coding sequence is TGTGCCAGCAGTCCCCCCGGGGGTAATGGCTACACCTTC.